This entry lists 19 T cell receptor beta chains sequenced from one sample in a study of blood T cell repertoires in COVID-19. Clones were sequenced by immunoSEQ multiplex PCR, and TCRdb holds only the in-frame ones, with some missing. This sample carries some 55,000 clones, more than 85% of them seen once, and the ten largest clones take 3.1%. Sequencing was performed on peripheral blood. The receptors were gathered from a human donor in a cohort sampled during active COVID-19.

This chain connects TRBV11-3 to TRBJ2-2; 7 bases match TRBD2. The CDR3 consists of 16 residues. After removal of 2 bases from V and 0 bases from J, the junction contained 3 bases not matched to a gene. Germline loops: CDR1 SGHNT, CDR2 YENEEA. The CDR3 region has the DNA TGTGCCAGCAGCTTAACCGGACTAGCGAACACCGGGGAGCTGTTTTTT. It encodes CASSLTGLANTGELFF.

The chain combines TRBV9 with TRBJ2-7, with D perhaps matching TRBD2 (5 bases). This CDR3 is built from 13 residues. V gave up 6 bases and J gave up 4 bases, with 14 bases separating them. In germline, CDR1 is SGDLS, CDR2 YYNGEE. CDR3 coding DNA: TGTGCCAGCAAAAAGAGGAGGTTTTACGAGCAGTACGTC. Its translation is CASKKRRFYEQYV.

V gene TRBV5-1 combines with J gene TRBJ2-1; D is perhaps TRBD1 (5 bases). Germline loops: CDR1 SGHRS, CDR2 YFSETQ. The CDR3 totals 16 residues. Trimming removed 0 bases from V and 5 bases from J, with 15 bases in between. This chain's CDR3 is CASSLAGVDRDNEQFF. CDR3 sequence (DNA): TGCGCCAGCAGCTTGGCCGGAGTAGACAGAGACAATGAGCAGTTCTTC.

The chain joins TRBV28 to TRBJ2-7, with TRBD1 matching 8 bases. CDR3 length: 15 residues. Germline values: CDR1 MDHEN, CDR2 SYDVKM. Trimming at V came to 3 bases and at J to 1 base, leaving 5 bases not matched to a gene. CDR3: CASSFKRTGSYEQYF. The DNA for the CDR3 is TGTGCCAGCAGTTTTAAACGGACAGGGTCCTACGAGCAGTACTTC.

The gene calls are TRBV24-1 and TRBJ2-5; possible D gene TRBD2, 5 bases. The V and J ends lost 4 bases and 5 bases respectively, with 10 bases between them. Germline V CDR1 and CDR2: KGHDR, SFDVKD. The CDR3 runs to 13 residues. This chain's CDR3 is CATSDRTGETQYF. In DNA form, the CDR3 reads TGTGCCACCAGTGACCGGACTGGGGAGACCCAGTACTTC.

The chain is built from TRBV6-2 or TRBV6-3 and TRBJ2-7; tentatively, D is TRBD1 (6 bases). This CDR3 is built from 14 residues. CDR1 and CDR2 (germline): MNHEY, SVGEGT. The V end was cut by 2 bases, the J end by 0 bases, with 8 bases between. The CDR3 spells CASSYGQYSYEQYV. The CDR3 DNA reads as TGTGCCAGCAGTTACGGACAGTACTCCTACGAGCAGTACGTC.

The CDR3 loop reads CASSPRVGNTEAFF. The CDR3 nucleotides are TGCGCCAGCAGCCCACGCGTCGGGAACACTGAAGCTTTCTTT. The chain is built from TRBV4-3 and TRBJ1-1, with unresolved D. The germline V gene encodes CDR1 LGHNA and CDR2 YSLEER. Trimming pared 4 bases from V and 1 base from J, leaving 10 bases between. This CDR3 is 14 amino acids long.

The rearrangement joins TRBV9 to TRBJ2-5, with TRBD2 matching over 12 bases. Germline CDR1 reads SGDLS; CDR2 reads YYNGEE. J lost 4 bases, V lost 0 bases, and 1 base had no gene match. The CDR3 sequence is 15 residues long. The CDR3 sequence: CASSVGGLAGETQYF. In nucleotides, the CDR3 is TGTGCCAGCAGCGTAGGGGGACTAGCGGGAGAGACCCAGTACTTC.

This chain joins TRBV7-3 and TRBJ1-1; 7 positions agree with TRBD1. Germline CDR1 is SGHTA and CDR2 is FQGTGA. Germline trimming cut 7 bases from V and 5 bases from J; bases unmatched to any gene: 7. This CDR3 has 13 amino acids. CDR3 sequence: CASIWTGGTEAFF. DNA of the CDR3: TGTGCCAGCATCTGGACAGGAGGGACTGAAGCTTTCTTT.

The CDR3 spells CASSMKFRGEQFF. Written as DNA, the CDR3 is TGTGCCAGTAGTATGAAGTTTCGAGGTGAGCAGTTCTTC. This chain joins TRBV19 and TRBJ2-1; no clear D. From germline, CDR1 is LNHDA and CDR2 SQIVND (reference sequence). Deletions cut 3 bases from V and 9 bases from J, with 12 bases between. The CDR3 totals 13 residues.

This chain links TRBV4-3 with TRBJ1-1; TRBD1 matches at 10 bases. CDR3 length: 15 amino acids. The junction had 3 bases not matched to a gene; V was cut back by 1 base and J by 4 bases. The germline CDR1 and CDR2 sequences are LGHNA and YSLEER. The CDR3 spells CASSQGRTGGTEAFF. The CDR3 DNA reads as TGCGCCAGCAGCCAAGGTCGGACAGGGGGCACTGAAGCTTTCTTT.

This clone has just one count. The CDR3 loop reads CASSQRGGGGYTF. The CDR3 bases are TGTGCCAGCAGCCAACGGGGTGGAGGCGGCTACACCTTC. The chain uses TRBV3-1 (or the pseudogene TRBV3-2) and TRBJ1-2; D gene ambiguous. In germline, CDR1 is LGHDT, CDR2 YNNKEL (reference sequence). The CDR3 contains 13 residues. The germline V and J ends were trimmed by 2 bases and 8 bases, with 12 bases remaining between them.

V gene TRBV19 combines with J gene TRBJ2-1; 8 nucleotides align to TRBD2. Germline trimming cut 4 bases from V and 7 bases from J; bases unmatched to any gene: 12. In germline, CDR1 is LNHDA, CDR2 SQIVND (reference sequence). The CDR3 sequence is 16 residues long. CDR3 protein: CASSSIGGGPSNEQFF. CDR3 bases: TGTGCCAGTAGTAGTATAGGCGGGGGGCCTTCGAATGAGCAGTTCTTC.

The rearrangement joins TRBV30 to TRBJ1-1, with D perhaps TRBD1 (5 bases). Trimming removed 4 bases from V and 1 base from J, with 16 bases in between. Germline V gene lookup returns CDR1 GTSNPN and CDR2 SVGIG (reference sequence). CDR3 length: 15 amino acids. The CDR3: CAWTMRDYPNTEAFF. The CDR3 DNA reads TGTGCCTGGACTATGAGGGACTACCCGAACACTGAAGCTTTCTTT.

The chain employs TRBV9 and TRBJ1-1; D is unresolved. The ends were cut back, 3 bases at V and 1 base at J, with 16 bases in the middle. CDR3 length equals 16 residues. In germline, CDR1 is SGDLS, CDR2 YYNGEE. The CDR3 is CASSEIHTGKNTEAFF. The DNA for the CDR3 is TGTGCCAGCAGCGAAATCCACACCGGGAAGAACACTGAAGCTTTCTTT. The full variable domain, with the rest looked up from reference TRBV9 and TRBJ1-1, is DSGVTQTPKHLITATGQRVTLRCSPRSGDLSVYWYQQSLDQGLQFLIQYYNGEERAKGNILERFSAQQFPDLHSELNLSSLELGDSALYFCASSEIHTGKNTEAFFGQGTRLTVV.

The CDR3 protein is CASRTGQGIGYGYTF. The CDR3, as DNA: TGCGCCAGCAGGACGGGACAGGGGATTGGCTATGGCTACACCTTC. The gene calls are TRBV23-1 and TRBJ1-2, with TRBD1 identical over 10 bases. TRBV23-1 is an ORF, and what it does is uncertain. Trimming removed 6 bases from V and 4 bases from J; junction bases left unmatched: 8. The CDR3 sequence is 15 residues long.

This chain uses TRBV7-2 with TRBJ1-2, with a possible D match to TRBD1 (6 bases). The CDR3 loop spans 15 amino acids. Germline-derived CDR1 and CDR2 are SGHTA and FQGNSA. V lost 5 bases and J lost 7, with 20 bases in between. The CDR3: CASSVLGQGYFGYTF. The CDR3 bases are TGTGCCAGCAGCGTGCTGGGGCAGGGGTACTTTGGCTACACCTTC.

This clone is a singleton in its sample. This chain connects TRBV18 to TRBJ2-7; weak D call: TRBD1 (5 bases). Deletions cut 3 bases from V and 2 bases from J, with 17 bases between. This CDR3 has 16 amino acids. Germline CDR1 and CDR2: KGHSH and LQKENI. CDR3 in DNA: TGTGCCAGCTCACCGTCGGTGAAAGGGGCAGCCTACGAGCAGTACGTC. This sequence encodes CASSPSVKGAAYEQYV.

As DNA, the CDR3 is TGTGCCAGCGGACAGGGGGCCGGGTACACTGAAGCTTTCTTT. Its protein product is CASGQGAGYTEAFF. This chain links TRBV2 with TRBJ1-1; the match to TRBD1 covers 11 bases. Germline-derived CDR1 and CDR2 are SNHLY and FYNNEI. V lost 8 bases and J lost 3; bases outside the gene matches: 5. There are 14 residues in the CDR3. The full variable domain, rest sourced from reference TRBV2 and TRBJ1-1, is EPEVTQTPSHQVTQMGQEVILRCVPISNHLYFYWYRQILGQKVEFLVSFYNNEISEKSEIFDDQFSVERPDGSNFTLKIRSTKLEDSAMYFCASGQGAGYTEAFFGQGTRLTVV.